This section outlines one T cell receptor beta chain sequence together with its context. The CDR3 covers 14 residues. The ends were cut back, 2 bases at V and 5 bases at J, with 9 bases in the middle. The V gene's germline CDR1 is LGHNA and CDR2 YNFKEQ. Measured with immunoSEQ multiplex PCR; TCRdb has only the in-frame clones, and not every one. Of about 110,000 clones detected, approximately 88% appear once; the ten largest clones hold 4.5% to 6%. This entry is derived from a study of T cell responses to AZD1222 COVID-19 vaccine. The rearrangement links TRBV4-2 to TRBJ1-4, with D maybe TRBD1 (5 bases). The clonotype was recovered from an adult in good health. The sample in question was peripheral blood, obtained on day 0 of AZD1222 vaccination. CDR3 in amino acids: CASSQWQGNEKLFF. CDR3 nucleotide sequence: TGTGCCAGCAGCCAATGGCAGGGAAATGAAAAACTGTTTTTT.